This TCR beta chain was recorded in a study of cytomegalovirus exposure and HLA in healthy donors. This clone occurred once. The germline CDR1 and CDR2 sequences are GTSNPN and SVGIG (reference sequence). Deletions cut 0 bases from V and 2 bases from J, with 17 bases between. The CDR3 contains 17 residues. Both 60 Vbeta primers and 13 Jbeta primers went into the PCR. Assay: immunoSEQ multiplex PCR; the TCRdb copy retains only in-frame clones and omits some. The profile shows roughly 190,000 clones, around 62% of them singletons. The clonotype comes from a man aged 35-49 years in good health and CMV-seronegative. V and J are TRBV30 and TRBJ1-5, with D perhaps TRBD1 (6 bases). Sequencing used PBMCs. CDR3 nucleotide sequence: TGTGCCTGGAGTGTACCCTCTGGGGCAGGGGGCAATCAGCCCCAGCATTTT. As protein: CAWSVPSGAGGNQPQHF.